A selection of T cell receptor beta chains follows, all from one sample in a study of blood T cell dynamics during melanoma immunotherapy. Some clones are missing from TCRdb's copy, which holds only in-frame ones; the method was immunoSEQ multiplex PCR. Seen here are fewer than 15,000 clones, under 95% observed once, and the top ten hold around 0.18%. Source: effector memory CD8+ T cells from blood, taken from a patient treated with checkpoint blockade. These receptors all stem from a human donor with melanoma. The CDR3 runs from the conserved cysteine through the conserved F or W. The order of the fields is V gene, D gene, clone size, J gene, CDR3 protein, CDR3 DNA. D genes are given only for firm matches. Rows may omit the clone size; those that give it use once, few, many or a size class.

v_gene: TRBV5-4; d_gene: TRBD1; abundance: -; j_gene: TRBJ1-2; CDR3aa: CASSLTTGDNYGYTF; CDR3nt: TGTGCCAGCAGCCTTACAACAGGGGACAACTATGGCTACACCTTC
v_gene: TRBV6-5; d_gene: TRBD1; abundance: -; j_gene: TRBJ2-1; CDR3aa: CASTYPLGQGDEQFF; CDR3nt: TGTGCCAGCACCTACCCATTGGGTCAGGGGGATGAGCAGTTCTTC
v_gene: TRBV11-2; d_gene: -; abundance: -; j_gene: TRBJ2-3; CDR3aa: CASSLPDTQYF; CDR3nt: TGTGCCAGCAGCTTGCCAGATACGCAGTATTTT
v_gene: TRBV4-3; d_gene: -; abundance: -; j_gene: TRBJ2-5; CDR3aa: CASSQDGAHQETQYF; CDR3nt: TGCGCCAGCAGCCAAGATGGGGCCCACCAAGAGACCCAGTACTTC
v_gene: TRBV9; d_gene: TRBD2; abundance: -; j_gene: TRBJ2-7; CDR3aa: CASSTGLADYEQYF; CDR3nt: TGTGCCAGCAGCACGGGACTAGCGGACTACGAGCAGTACTTC
v_gene: TRBV9; d_gene: -; abundance: -; j_gene: TRBJ2-1; CDR3aa: CASSVGGLSYNEQFF; CDR3nt: TGTGCCAGCAGCGTGGGTGGGTTATCCTACAATGAGCAGTTCTTC
v_gene: TRBV29-1; d_gene: -; abundance: -; j_gene: TRBJ2-7; CDR3aa: CSVEISGESEQYF; CDR3nt: TGCAGCGTTGAGATTTCAGGGGAAAGCGAGCAGTACTTC
v_gene: TRBV29-1; d_gene: -; abundance: once; j_gene: TRBJ2-1; CDR3aa: CSVTGVEQFF; CDR3nt: TGCAGCGTTACGGGAGTTGAGCAGTTCTTC
v_gene: TRBV19; d_gene: -; abundance: -; j_gene: TRBJ2-7; CDR3aa: CASSIASGGEQYF; CDR3nt: TGTGCCAGTAGTATAGCATCCGGGGGCGAGCAGTACTTC
v_gene: TRBV19; d_gene: -; abundance: -; j_gene: TRBJ2-7; CDR3aa: CASSPASSLSYEQYF; CDR3nt: TGTGCCAGTAGTCCGGCCTCGAGCCTCTCCTACGAGCAGTACTTC
v_gene: TRBV7-9; d_gene: TRBD2; abundance: -; j_gene: TRBJ2-2; CDR3aa: CASSFRGGQNTGELFF; CDR3nt: TGTGCCAGCAGCTTCCGGGGGGGGCAGAACACCGGGGAGCTGTTTTTT
v_gene: TRBV7-6; d_gene: TRBD2; abundance: -; j_gene: TRBJ2-3; CDR3aa: CASSSLSGSTDTQYF; CDR3nt: TGTGCCAGCAGCTCGCTTAGCGGGAGTACAGATACGCAGTATTTT
v_gene: TRBV19; d_gene: TRBD2; abundance: -; j_gene: TRBJ2-7; CDR3aa: CASSPAGGAYEQYF; CDR3nt: TGTGCCAGTAGCCCAGCGGGAGGGGCCTACGAGCAGTACTTC
v_gene: TRBV2; d_gene: TRBD1; abundance: once; j_gene: TRBJ2-7; CDR3aa: CASSGGTGLYEQYF; CDR3nt: TGTGCCAGCAGTGGCGGGACAGGGTTGTACGAGCAGTACTTC
v_gene: TRBV7-9; d_gene: TRBD1; abundance: -; j_gene: TRBJ2-2; CDR3aa: CASSLALDRGGSYTGELFF; CDR3nt: TGTGCCAGCAGCTTAGCCCTGGACAGGGGCGGGTCGTACACCGGGGAGCTGTTTTTT
v_gene: TRBV19; d_gene: -; abundance: -; j_gene: TRBJ1-2; CDR3aa: CASSTGTPLGYGYTF; CDR3nt: TGTGCCAGTAGTACCGGGACACCACTTGGGTATGGCTACACCTTC
v_gene: TRBV7-9; d_gene: -; abundance: -; j_gene: TRBJ2-4; CDR3aa: CASSLGPVSGLAKNIQYF; CDR3nt: TGTGCCAGCAGCTTAGGTCCAGTAAGCGGACTAGCCAAAAACATTCAGTACTTC
v_gene: TRBV10-1; d_gene: TRBD1; abundance: -; j_gene: TRBJ2-7; CDR3aa: CASKRTGRDYEQYF; CDR3nt: TGCGCCAGCAAAAGGACAGGGCGTGATTACGAGCAGTACTTC
v_gene: TRBV25-1; d_gene: -; abundance: once; j_gene: TRBJ2-1; CDR3aa: CASSEWASDNEQFF; CDR3nt: TGTGCCAGCAGTGAGTGGGCTAGCGACAATGAGCAGTTCTTC
v_gene: TRBV28; d_gene: -; abundance: -; j_gene: TRBJ1-1; CDR3aa: CASSHGSIGTEAFF; CDR3nt: TGTGCCAGCAGCCACGGTTCTATTGGCACTGAAGCTTTCTTT
v_gene: TRBV27; d_gene: -; abundance: -; j_gene: TRBJ2-1; CDR3aa: CASRSTGQQFF; CDR3nt: TGTGCCAGCAGAAGCACCGGGCAGCAGTTCTTC
v_gene: TRBV11-2; d_gene: -; abundance: -; j_gene: TRBJ2-6; CDR3aa: CASSLNALWGSGANVLTF; CDR3nt: TGTGCCAGCAGCTTAAATGCCCTATGGGGGTCTGGGGCCAACGTCCTGACTTTC
v_gene: TRBV27; d_gene: -; abundance: -; j_gene: TRBJ2-2; CDR3aa: CASCPGGWTGELFF; CDR3nt: TGTGCCAGCTGTCCCGGCGGATGGACCGGGGAGCTGTTTTTT
v_gene: TRBV10-1; d_gene: -; abundance: few; j_gene: TRBJ2-1; CDR3aa: CASSVTGAGEQFF; CDR3nt: TGCGCCAGCAGTGTGACGGGGGCAGGTGAGCAGTTCTTC
v_gene: TRBV2; d_gene: TRBD2; abundance: -; j_gene: TRBJ2-1; CDR3aa: CASSERGLAGNEQFF; CDR3nt: TGTGCCAGCAGTGAGCGGGGACTAGCGGGCAATGAGCAGTTCTTC
v_gene: TRBV15; d_gene: TRBD1; abundance: -; j_gene: TRBJ1-3; CDR3aa: CATSTRDRGNSGNTIYF; CDR3nt: TGTGCCACCAGCACCCGGGACAGGGGAAACTCTGGAAACACCATATATTTT
v_gene: TRBV7-2; d_gene: -; abundance: -; j_gene: TRBJ2-1; CDR3aa: CASSPPSPEEQFF; CDR3nt: TGTGCCAGCAGCCCGCCGTCCCCCGAGGAGCAGTTCTTC
v_gene: TRBV14; d_gene: -; abundance: -; j_gene: TRBJ1-3; CDR3aa: CASSQDVLDTIYF; CDR3nt: TGTGCCAGCAGCCAAGACGTATTAGACACCATATATTTT
v_gene: TRBV7-9; d_gene: -; abundance: -; j_gene: TRBJ2-7; CDR3aa: CASSPRPTADYEQYF; CDR3nt: TGTGCCAGCAGCCCCCGACCGACGGCAGACTACGAGCAGTACTTC
v_gene: TRBV9; d_gene: TRBD2; abundance: -; j_gene: TRBJ2-2; CDR3aa: CASSVAEWEGRAGELFF; CDR3nt: TGTGCCAGCAGCGTAGCTGAGTGGGAGGGGCGGGCCGGGGAGCTGTTTTTT
v_gene: TRBV28; d_gene: -; abundance: -; j_gene: TRBJ2-7; CDR3aa: CASSFPGVDEQYF; CDR3nt: TGTGCCAGCAGCTTCCCAGGGGTCGACGAGCAGTACTTC
v_gene: TRBV19; d_gene: -; abundance: -; j_gene: TRBJ1-1; CDR3aa: CASSIAAGEIAEAFF; CDR3nt: TGTGCCAGTAGTATAGCCGCAGGGGAAATAGCTGAAGCTTTCTTT
v_gene: TRBV14; d_gene: -; abundance: -; j_gene: TRBJ2-7; CDR3aa: CASSQLGNPYEQYF; CDR3nt: TGTGCCAGCAGCCAGTTAGGGAATCCCTACGAGCAGTACTTC
v_gene: TRBV6-5; d_gene: -; abundance: -; j_gene: TRBJ1-1; CDR3aa: CASSSGKTEAFF; CDR3nt: TGTGCCAGCAGTTCAGGTAAAACTGAAGCTTTCTTT
v_gene: TRBV4-1; d_gene: -; abundance: -; j_gene: TRBJ2-2; CDR3aa: CASSQGGDWELFF; CDR3nt: TGCGCCAGCAGCCAGGGGGGAGACTGGGAGCTGTTTTTT
v_gene: TRBV5-4; d_gene: -; abundance: -; j_gene: TRBJ2-2; CDR3aa: CASSLWQGIGELFF; CDR3nt: TGTGCCAGCAGCTTGTGGCAGGGAATCGGGGAGCTGTTTTTT
v_gene: TRBV4-1; d_gene: -; abundance: -; j_gene: TRBJ1-1; CDR3aa: CASIGSTTWNTEAFF; CDR3nt: TGCGCCAGCATCGGGTCTACGACCTGGAACACTGAAGCTTTCTTT
v_gene: TRBV2; d_gene: TRBD2; abundance: -; j_gene: TRBJ2-1; CDR3aa: CASRGGNEQFF; CDR3nt: TGTGCCAGCAGGGGGGGGAATGAGCAGTTCTTC
v_gene: TRBV19; d_gene: -; abundance: -; j_gene: TRBJ1-1; CDR3aa: CASSRQNTEAFF; CDR3nt: TGTGCCAGTAGTAGACAGAACACTGAAGCTTTCTTT
v_gene: TRBV29-1; d_gene: -; abundance: -; j_gene: TRBJ2-7; CDR3aa: CSVGSGLANEQYF; CDR3nt: TGCAGCGTTGGCTCGGGCCTAGCTAACGAGCAGTACTTC
v_gene: TRBV10-2; d_gene: -; abundance: -; j_gene: TRBJ1-1; CDR3aa: CASSEGGNTEAFF; CDR3nt: TGCGCCAGCAGTGAGGGGGGGAACACTGAAGCTTTCTTT
v_gene: TRBV7-6; d_gene: TRBD1; abundance: few; j_gene: TRBJ1-5; CDR3aa: CASKGQGGQPQHF; CDR3nt: TGTGCCAGCAAAGGACAGGGCGGTCAGCCCCAGCATTTT
v_gene: TRBV7-6; d_gene: TRBD1; abundance: -; j_gene: TRBJ2-3; CDR3aa: CASSPGTGTADTQYF; CDR3nt: TGTGCCAGCAGCCCTGGGACAGGGACGGCAGATACGCAGTATTTT
v_gene: TRBV5-6; d_gene: -; abundance: -; j_gene: TRBJ1-5; CDR3aa: CASSAWGVSNQPQHF; CDR3nt: TGTGCCAGCAGCGCGTGGGGTGTAAGCAATCAGCCCCAGCATTTT
v_gene: TRBV4-3; d_gene: -; abundance: -; j_gene: TRBJ1-2; CDR3aa: CASSQDSRGLNYGYTF; CDR3nt: TGCGCCAGCAGCCAAGATAGTCGGGGACTCAACTATGGCTACACCTTC
v_gene: TRBV27; d_gene: -; abundance: -; j_gene: TRBJ1-1; CDR3aa: CASSLLVGNPNTEAFF; CDR3nt: TGTGCCAGCAGTTTATTAGTAGGAAACCCGAACACTGAAGCTTTCTTT
v_gene: TRBV7-7; d_gene: TRBD1; abundance: -; j_gene: TRBJ2-5; CDR3aa: CASRDREEETQYF; CDR3nt: TGTGCCAGCCGGGACAGGGAGGAAGAGACCCAGTACTTC
v_gene: TRBV2; d_gene: -; abundance: -; j_gene: TRBJ2-2; CDR3aa: CASSEVIWERGGELFF; CDR3nt: TGTGCCAGCAGTGAAGTAATATGGGAGAGGGGCGGGGAGCTGTTTTTT
v_gene: TRBV7-2; d_gene: -; abundance: -; j_gene: TRBJ2-1; CDR3aa: CASSYAGGSNEQFF; CDR3nt: TGTGCCAGCAGCTACGCCGGAGGTTCCAATGAGCAGTTCTTC
v_gene: TRBV12-5; d_gene: -; abundance: -; j_gene: TRBJ1-5; CDR3aa: CASGPDSFNQPQHF; CDR3nt: TGTGCTAGTGGCCCAGACAGCTTCAATCAGCCCCAGCATTTT